Below are 22 T cell receptor beta chains sequenced from a single sample in a study of blood T cell repertoires in COVID-19. Assay: immunoSEQ multiplex PCR; the TCRdb copy retains only in-frame clones and omits some. The sample consists of approximately 70,000 clones, 60% to 85% of them appearing once. The sample comprised peripheral blood. The receptors here all came from a woman of 80 years or more with active or convalescent COVID-19.

J is TRBJ2-2 and V is TRBV4-3; no reliable D call. Trimming removed 0 bases at V and 0 bases at J, with 8 bases between. Germline V gene sequence: CDR1 LGHNA, CDR2 YSLEER. CDR3 length: 16 amino acids. CDR3 in amino acids: CASSQESSANTGELFF. CDR3 DNA sequence: TGCGCCAGCAGCCAAGAAAGTTCGGCGAACACCGGGGAGCTGTTTTTT.

J is TRBJ1-1 and V is TRBV11-2; D uncertain. The germline gives CDR1 SGHAT, CDR2 FQNNGV. This CDR3 spans 13 amino acids. V was trimmed by 7 bases and J by 5 bases, leaving 14 bases between them. The CDR3 is CASTRDFYTEAFF. The CDR3 bases are TGTGCCAGCACCCGAGATTTTTATACTGAAGCTTTCTTT. Combining the CDR3 with reference TRBV11-2 and TRBJ1-1 gives the whole variable domain EAGVAQSPRYKIIEKRQSVAFWCNPISGHATLYWYQQILGQGPKLLIQFQNNGVVDDSQLPKDRFSAERLKGVDSTLKIQPAKLEDSAVYLCASTRDFYTEAFFGQGTRLTVV.

This clone was picked up one time. This rearrangement joins TRBV28 to TRBJ2-2; no reliable D call. CDR3 length: 13 amino acids. Trimming shortened V by 6 bases and J by 2 bases, and 7 bases separated the two germline ends. Germline V gene data show CDR1 as MDHEN and CDR2 as SYDVKM. As DNA, the CDR3 is TGTGCCAGCAGCCCCCCAAACACCGGGGAGCTGTTTTTT. Translating it yields CASSPPNTGELFF.

J is TRBJ2-1 and V is TRBV27, with 10 nucleotides matching TRBD2. CDR3 length: 16 amino acids. V gave up 4 bases and J gave up 3 bases; unmatched junction bases: 6. Germline loops: CDR1 MNHEY, CDR2 SMNVEV (reference sequence). CDR3 protein: CASSSPGLALYNEQFF. CDR3 nucleotides: TGTGCCAGCAGTTCCCCGGGACTAGCGCTCTACAATGAGCAGTTCTTC.

V is TRBV12-3 or TRBV12-4 and J is TRBJ1-4; D not certain. V was trimmed by 6 bases and J by 0 bases, leaving 5 bases between them. The CDR3 runs to 13 residues. This chain's CDR3 is CASRRATNEKLFF. The CDR3 coding sequence is TGTGCCAGCAGGCGAGCAACTAATGAAAAACTGTTTTTT.

The genes are TRBV7-6 and TRBJ2-3, with D tentatively TRBD1 (7 bases). V was clipped by 2 bases and J by 0 bases, with 24 bases between them. Germline V gives CDR1 SGHVS, CDR2 FNYEAQ. The CDR3 is 20 amino acids. CDR3 sequence: CASSLRPPGQLLASTDTQYF. As DNA, the CDR3 is TGTGCCAGCAGCTTAAGGCCCCCGGGACAGCTACTAGCTAGCACAGATACGCAGTATTTT.

This clone appeared once. The chain employs TRBV28 and TRBJ1-1, with 8 bases aligning to TRBD1. CDR3 length: 14 residues. CDR1 is MDHEN and CDR2 is SYDVKM in the germline V gene. Trimming cost V 6 bases and J 9 bases; bases outside gene matches: 12. The CDR3 here is CASSATGVGGKAFF. CDR3 nucleotide sequence: TGTGCCAGCAGCGCGACAGGGGTAGGCGGTAAAGCTTTCTTT. The full variable domain, its missing parts supplied by reference TRBV28 and TRBJ1-1, is DVKVTQSSRYLVKRTGEKVFLECVQDMDHENMFWYRQDPGLGLRLIYFSYDVKMKEKGDIPEGYSVSREKKERFSLILESASTNQTSMYLCASSATGVGGKAFFGQGTRLTVV.

The rearrangement uses TRBV5-1 and TRBJ2-1; 13 bases align to TRBD2. The CDR3 has 14 amino acids. V shed 7 bases, J shed 2 bases, and the junction held 0 bases outside the gene matches. Germline CDR1 is SGHRS and CDR2 is YFSETQ. CDR3 nucleotides: TGCGCCAGCGGGACTAGCGGGGCCTACAATGAGCAGTTCTTC. Amino acid sequence: CASGTSGAYNEQFF.

This clone was counted a few times. The chain is built from TRBV6-6 and TRBJ1-5; D is perhaps TRBD1 (5 bases). V was cut by 6 bases and J by 2 bases, with 17 bases left in between. The CDR3 totals 16 residues. Germline loops: CDR1 MNHNY, CDR2 SVGAGI (reference sequence). In DNA form, the CDR3 reads TGTGCCAGCAGGCTTAAAAGGGGTGACGGCAATCAGCCCCAGCATTTT. Translating it yields CASRLKRGDGNQPQHF.

This clone has a handful of counts. The chain carries TRBV10-3 and TRBJ1-1, with TRBD1 as a possible D gene (5 bases). The V end lost 11 bases, the J end lost 0 bases, and 16 bases lay between the germline ends. Per germline, CDR1 ENHRY and CDR2 SYGVKD. The CDR3 spans 14 residues. The CDR3 DNA is TGTGCCTCCCGACAGCCTCTTATGAACACTGAAGCTTTCTTT. The encoded protein is CASRQPLMNTEAFF.

The chain joins TRBV6-4 to TRBJ1-4; D uncertain. Looked up from germline, CDR1 is MRHNA and CDR2 is SNTAGT. The CDR3 contains 15 residues. With 6 bases removed from V and 1 base from J, the gap between germline ends came to 12 bases. The CDR3 region has the DNA TGTGCCAGCAGACCCCATGCGGGAACTAATGAAAAACTGTTTTTT. Translated, it gives CASRPHAGTNEKLFF.

This sequence joins TRBV7-6 and TRBJ1-1; no definite D call. V lost 1 base and J lost 4, with 13 bases in between. Germline CDR1 reads SGHVS; CDR2 reads FNYEAQ. The CDR3 is made up of 15 amino acids. CDR3 in amino acids: CASSLEEGSGTEAFF. CDR3 nucleotides: TGTGCCAGCAGCTTAGAGGAGGGTTCGGGCACTGAAGCTTTCTTT.

The sample holds a few counts of this clone. J is TRBJ1-5 and V is TRBV19, with unresolved D. This CDR3 has 17 residues. The V gene lost 3 bases and the J gene lost 3 bases, with 18 bases spanning the gap. Germline CDR1 LNHDA, CDR2 SQIVND (reference sequence). The CDR3 bases are TGTGCCAGTAGTATGGGCAGCTTGGCGCCTCACAATCAGCCCCAGCATTTT. Translating gives CASSMGSLAPHNQPQHF.

This clone has just a few counts. V and J are TRBV11-2 and TRBJ2-1; no clear D. The germline gives CDR1 SGHAT, CDR2 FQNNGV. The CDR3 loop spans 15 amino acids. V lost 3 bases, J lost 3 bases, and 12 bases lay in between. The CDR3 DNA is TGTGCCAGCAGCTTCGTTGGCCGGAGCTACAATGAGCAGTTCTTC. Translating it yields CASSFVGRSYNEQFF.

The chain uses TRBV16 and TRBJ2-1, with D tentatively TRBD1 (6 bases). V was trimmed by 5 bases and J by 6 bases, leaving 11 bases between them. The CDR3 length is 13 residues. Germline V lookup: CDR1 KGHSY, CDR2 FQNENV. The CDR3 DNA sequence: TGTGCCAGCAGCTTAGGACAGAGCAATGAGCAGTTCTTC. Translated: CASSLGQSNEQFF.

The chain combines TRBV2 with TRBJ1-1; the D is unclear. The CDR3 sequence is 14 residues long. V was cut by 10 bases and J by 0 bases, with 15 bases left in between. Germline V gene data show CDR1 as SNHLY and CDR2 as FYNNEI. The CDR3 DNA reads as TGTGCCACAGCTAGGATGTACCTGAACACTGAAGCTTTCTTT. Translating it yields CATARMYLNTEAFF.

This clone was seen at least ten times. The rearrangement joins TRBV29-1 to TRBJ2-7; perhaps TRBD2 as D (5 bases). The CDR3 runs 13 residues. Per germline, CDR1 SQVTM and CDR2 ANQGSEA. With 1 base removed from V and 1 base from J, the gap between germline ends came to 8 bases. The CDR3 DNA follows: TGCAGCGTTGAAGGACCGGGGTCCTACGAGCAGTACTTC. Translation gives CSVEGPGSYEQYF.

This chain links TRBV30 with TRBJ1-5; 8 bases fit TRBD1. The CDR3 totals 13 residues. The junction had 4 bases not matched to a gene; V was cut back by 2 bases and J by 7 bases. Germline V gene data show CDR1 as GTSNPN and CDR2 as SVGIG (reference sequence). The CDR3 sequence is CAWSNRGDQPQHF. DNA for the CDR3: TGTGCCTGGAGTAACAGGGGGGACCAGCCCCAGCATTTT.

The chain couples TRBV19 to TRBJ1-2, with TRBD1 matching 7 bases. The CDR3 has 16 amino acids. Germline CDR1 and CDR2: LNHDA and SQIVND (reference sequence). V shed 3 bases and J 4 bases; nucleotides not matched to a gene: 11. For the CDR3, the DNA is TGTGCCAGTAGTATCTCCCACAGGGGTACCCTCTATGGCTACACCTTC. This encodes CASSISHRGTLYGYTF.

CDR3 loop: CASSLDYTGTDTQYF. The CDR3 DNA reads as TGTGCCAGCAGCTTAGACTACACCGGCACAGATACGCAGTATTTT. The rearrangement joins TRBV7-2 to TRBJ2-3; no reliable D call. Trimming pared 1 base from V and 1 base from J, leaving 9 bases between. Germline V gene data show CDR1 as SGHTA and CDR2 as FQGNSA. This CDR3 is built from 15 residues.

The rearrangement uses TRBV11-2 and TRBJ1-3; no clear D. V lost 5 bases and J 4 bases, leaving 15 bases between the germline ends. CDR1 SGHAT and CDR2 FQNNGV come from the germline V gene. The CDR3 runs to 15 residues. CDR3 residues: CASSPGLYGGNTIYF. The DNA for the CDR3 is TGTGCCAGCAGCCCTGGACTCTATGGGGGAAACACCATATATTTT.

This clone has just a few counts. As DNA, the CDR3 is TGTGCCAGCAGCGCTGTGGTTGGAGGGATGAACACTGAAGCTTTCTTT. It specifies CASSAVVGGMNTEAFF. The chain is built from TRBV9 and TRBJ1-1; D uncertain. Deletions cut 3 bases from V and 0 bases from J, with 15 bases between. The length of the CDR3 is 16 residues. Germline V gives CDR1 SGDLS, CDR2 YYNGEE.